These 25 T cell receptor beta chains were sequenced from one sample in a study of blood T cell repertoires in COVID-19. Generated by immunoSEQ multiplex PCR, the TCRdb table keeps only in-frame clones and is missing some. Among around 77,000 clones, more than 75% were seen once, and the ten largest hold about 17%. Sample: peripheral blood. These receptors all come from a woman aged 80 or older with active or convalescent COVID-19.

CDR3 DNA sequence: TGTGCCAGTAGCCCTAGCGGGGGGGCCGCGGAATGGCAGTACTTC. Translating gives CASSPSGGAAEWQYF. The chain employs TRBV19 and TRBJ2-5; 12 bases match TRBD2. V shed 6 bases, J shed 11 bases, and the junction held 13 bases outside the gene matches. Germline-derived CDR1 and CDR2 are LNHDA and SQIVND (reference sequence). This CDR3 comprises 15 residues.

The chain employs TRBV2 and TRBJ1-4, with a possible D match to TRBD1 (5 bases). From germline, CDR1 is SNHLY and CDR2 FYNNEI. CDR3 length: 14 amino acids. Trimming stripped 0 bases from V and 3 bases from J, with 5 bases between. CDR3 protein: CASSEAQANEKLFF. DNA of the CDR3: TGTGCCAGCAGTGAAGCACAGGCTAATGAAAAACTGTTTTTT. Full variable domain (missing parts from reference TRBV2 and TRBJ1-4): EPEVTQTPSHQVTQMGQEVILRCVPISNHLYFYWYRQILGQKVEFLVSFYNNEISEKSEIFDDQFSVERPDGSNFTLKIRSTKLEDSAMYFCASSEAQANEKLFFGSGTQLSVL.

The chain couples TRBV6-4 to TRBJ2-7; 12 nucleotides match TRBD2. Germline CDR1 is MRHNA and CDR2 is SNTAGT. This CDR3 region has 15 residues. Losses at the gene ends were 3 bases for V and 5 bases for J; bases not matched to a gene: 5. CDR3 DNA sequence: TGTGCCAGCAGTGAGCTAGCGGGGGGGCTTGACGAGCAGTACTTC. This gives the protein CASSELAGGLDEQYF.

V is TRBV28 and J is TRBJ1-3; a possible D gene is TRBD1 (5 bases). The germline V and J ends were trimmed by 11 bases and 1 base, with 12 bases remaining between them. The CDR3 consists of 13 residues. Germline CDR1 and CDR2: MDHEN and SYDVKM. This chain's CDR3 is CAGGRDSGNTIYF. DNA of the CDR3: TGTGCCGGCGGCAGGGATTCTGGAAACACCATATATTTT.

For the CDR3, the DNA is TGTGCCAGCAGCCAAGAGGGGACTAGCGGGGGGGGCGAGCAGTACTTC. Translating gives CASSQEGTSGGGEQYF. This sequence joins TRBV4-2 and TRBJ2-7; 16 bases agree with TRBD2. Germline V gives CDR1 LGHNA, CDR2 YNFKEQ. The V segment lost 0 bases and the J segment 6 bases; nucleotides outside the gene matches: 2. This CDR3 is 16 amino acids long.

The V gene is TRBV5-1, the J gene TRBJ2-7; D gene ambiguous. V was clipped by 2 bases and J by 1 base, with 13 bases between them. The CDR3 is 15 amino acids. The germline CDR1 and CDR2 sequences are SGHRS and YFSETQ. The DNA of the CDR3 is TGCGCCAGCAGCTTACATATGACTTTTTCCTACGAGCAGTACTTC. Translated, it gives CASSLHMTFSYEQYF.

The CDR3 DNA reads as TGTGCCAGCAGCCAAGTTGGACAGGGGGCATCGAACGAGCAGTACTTC. Translated: CASSQVGQGASNEQYF. This chain uses TRBV3-1 (or the pseudogene TRBV3-2) with TRBJ2-7; TRBD1 agrees at 11 bases. CDR1 and CDR2 (germline): LGHDT, YNNKEL (reference sequence). The CDR3 has 16 amino acids. J gave up 5 bases and V 1 base, and 7 bases lay outside the gene matches.

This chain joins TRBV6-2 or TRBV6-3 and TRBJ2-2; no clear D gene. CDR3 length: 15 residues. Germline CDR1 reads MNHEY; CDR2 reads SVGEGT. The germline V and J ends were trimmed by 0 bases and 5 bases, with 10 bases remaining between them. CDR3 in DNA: TGTGCCAGCAGTTACTCCGAGTTGTGGACCGGGGAGCTGTTTTTT. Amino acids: CASSYSELWTGELFF.

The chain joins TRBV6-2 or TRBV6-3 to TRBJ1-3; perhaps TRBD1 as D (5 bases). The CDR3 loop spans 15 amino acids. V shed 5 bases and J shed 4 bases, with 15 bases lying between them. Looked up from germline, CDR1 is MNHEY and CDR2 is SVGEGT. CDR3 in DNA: TGTGCCAGCAGTCCGATGCGGGACTCCGGAAACACCATATATTTT. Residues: CASSPMRDSGNTIYF.

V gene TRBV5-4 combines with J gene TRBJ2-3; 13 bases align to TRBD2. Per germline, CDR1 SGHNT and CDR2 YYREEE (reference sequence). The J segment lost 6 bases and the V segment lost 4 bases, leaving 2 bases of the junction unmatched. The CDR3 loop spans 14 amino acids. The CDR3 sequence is CASSLGLAGDTQYF. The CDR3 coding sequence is TGTGCCAGCAGCCTGGGACTAGCGGGGGATACGCAGTATTTT.

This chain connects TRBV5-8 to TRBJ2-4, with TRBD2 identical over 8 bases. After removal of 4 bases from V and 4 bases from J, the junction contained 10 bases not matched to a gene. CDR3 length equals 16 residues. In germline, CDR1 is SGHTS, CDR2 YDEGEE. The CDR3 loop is CASSPERGGGKNIQYF. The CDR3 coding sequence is TGTGCCAGCAGCCCCGAGCGGGGCGGGGGGAAAAACATTCAGTACTTC.

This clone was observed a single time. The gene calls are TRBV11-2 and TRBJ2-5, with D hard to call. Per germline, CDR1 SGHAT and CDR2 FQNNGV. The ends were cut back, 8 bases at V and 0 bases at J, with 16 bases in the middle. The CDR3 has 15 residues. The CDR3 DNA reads TGTGCCAGCCCCCCAAGGAGACCGTACCAAGAGACCCAGTACTTC. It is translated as CASPPRRPYQETQYF.

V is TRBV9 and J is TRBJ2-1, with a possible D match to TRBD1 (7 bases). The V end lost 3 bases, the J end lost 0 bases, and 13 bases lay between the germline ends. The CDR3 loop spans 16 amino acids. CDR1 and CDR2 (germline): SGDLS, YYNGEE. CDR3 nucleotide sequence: TGTGCCAGCAGCGCGGAGGGGGCTACCTCCTACAATGAGCAGTTCTTC. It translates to CASSAEGATSYNEQFF. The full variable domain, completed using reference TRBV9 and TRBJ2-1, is DSGVTQTPKHLITATGQRVTLRCSPRSGDLSVYWYQQSLDQGLQFLIQYYNGEERAKGNILERFSAQQFPDLHSELNLSSLELGDSALYFCASSAEGATSYNEQFFGPGTRLTVL.

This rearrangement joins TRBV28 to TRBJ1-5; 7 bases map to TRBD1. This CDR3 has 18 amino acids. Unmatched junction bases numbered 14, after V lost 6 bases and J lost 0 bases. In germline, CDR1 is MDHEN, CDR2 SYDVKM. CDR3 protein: CASSTGQSNQYSNQPQHF. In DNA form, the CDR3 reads TGTGCCAGCAGCACGGGACAGTCTAACCAATATAGCAATCAGCCCCAGCATTTT.

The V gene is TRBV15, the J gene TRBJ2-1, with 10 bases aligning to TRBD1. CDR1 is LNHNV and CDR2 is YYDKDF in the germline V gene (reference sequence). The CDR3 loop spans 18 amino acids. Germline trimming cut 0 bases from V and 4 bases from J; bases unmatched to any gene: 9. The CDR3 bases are TGTGCCACCAGCAGAGAAAGATCGGGGACAGGGGTTTACAATGAGCAGTTCTTC. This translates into CATSRERSGTGVYNEQFF. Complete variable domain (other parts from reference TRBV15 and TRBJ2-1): DAMVIQNPRYQVTQFGKPVTLSCSQTLNHNVMYWYQQKSSQAPKLLFHYYDKDFNNEADTPDNFQSRRPNTSFCFLDIRSPGLGDTAMYLCATSRERSGTGVYNEQFFGPGTRLTVL.

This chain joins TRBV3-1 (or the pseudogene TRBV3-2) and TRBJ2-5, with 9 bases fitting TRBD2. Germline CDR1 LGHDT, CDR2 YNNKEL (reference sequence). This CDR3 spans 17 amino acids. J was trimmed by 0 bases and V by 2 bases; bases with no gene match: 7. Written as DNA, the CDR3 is TGTGCCAGCAGCCAATGGGACTCTAGCGGGGACCAAGAGACCCAGTACTTC. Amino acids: CASSQWDSSGDQETQYF.

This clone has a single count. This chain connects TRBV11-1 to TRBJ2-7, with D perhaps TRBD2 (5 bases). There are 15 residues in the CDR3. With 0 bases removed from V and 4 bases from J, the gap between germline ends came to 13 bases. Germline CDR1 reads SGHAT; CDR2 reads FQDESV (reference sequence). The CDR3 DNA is TGTGCCAGCAGCTTAGCGCCTGGAGGCGAGTACGAGCAGTACTTC. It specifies CASSLAPGGEYEQYF.

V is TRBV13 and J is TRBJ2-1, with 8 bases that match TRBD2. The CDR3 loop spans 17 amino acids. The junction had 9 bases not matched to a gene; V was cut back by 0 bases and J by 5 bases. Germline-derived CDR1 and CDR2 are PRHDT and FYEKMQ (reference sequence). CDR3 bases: TGTGCCAGCAGCTTAGGCGTGCCGGGGGGGCCCCACAATGAGCAGTTCTTC. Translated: CASSLGVPGGPHNEQFF.

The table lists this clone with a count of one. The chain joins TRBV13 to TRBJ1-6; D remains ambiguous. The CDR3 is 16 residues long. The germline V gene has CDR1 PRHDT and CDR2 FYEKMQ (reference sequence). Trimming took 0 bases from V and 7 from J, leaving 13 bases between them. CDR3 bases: TGTGCCAGCAGCTTAGGCTTGAGGGTGGGGAATTCACCCCTCCACTTT. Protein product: CASSLGLRVGNSPLHF.

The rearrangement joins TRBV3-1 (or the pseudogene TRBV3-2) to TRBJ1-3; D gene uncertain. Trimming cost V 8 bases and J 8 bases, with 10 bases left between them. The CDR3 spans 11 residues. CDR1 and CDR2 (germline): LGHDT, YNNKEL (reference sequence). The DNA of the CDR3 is TGTGCCAGCCGGGGTGCCGACACCATATATTTT. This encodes CASRGADTIYF.

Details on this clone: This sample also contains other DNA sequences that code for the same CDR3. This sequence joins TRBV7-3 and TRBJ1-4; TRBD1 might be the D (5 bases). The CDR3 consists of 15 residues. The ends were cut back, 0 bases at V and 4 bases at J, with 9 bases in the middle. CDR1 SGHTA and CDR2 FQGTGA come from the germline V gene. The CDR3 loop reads CASSLTGRGNEKLFF. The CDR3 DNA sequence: TGTGCCAGCAGCTTAACGGGGCGGGGTAATGAAAAACTGTTTTTT. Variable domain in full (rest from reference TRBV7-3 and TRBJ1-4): GAGVSQTPSNKVTEKGKYVELRCDPISGHTALYWYRQSLGQGPEFLIYFQGTGAADDSGLPNDRFFAVRPEGSVSTLKIQRTERGDSAVYLCASSLTGRGNEKLFFGSGTQLSVL.

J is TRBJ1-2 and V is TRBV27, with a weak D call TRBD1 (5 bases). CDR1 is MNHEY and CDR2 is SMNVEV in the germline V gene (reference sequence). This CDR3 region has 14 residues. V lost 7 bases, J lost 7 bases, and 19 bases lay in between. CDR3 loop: CASKAAIGARGYTF. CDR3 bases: TGTGCCAGCAAAGCCGCAATAGGGGCTCGTGGCTACACCTTC.

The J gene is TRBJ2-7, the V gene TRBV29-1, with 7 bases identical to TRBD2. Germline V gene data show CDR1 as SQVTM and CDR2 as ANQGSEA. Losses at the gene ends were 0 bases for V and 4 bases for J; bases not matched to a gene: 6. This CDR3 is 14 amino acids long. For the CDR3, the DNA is TGCAGCGTTGAAGATGAAGCCGGGGGGTACGAGCAGTACTTC. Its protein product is CSVEDEAGGYEQYF.

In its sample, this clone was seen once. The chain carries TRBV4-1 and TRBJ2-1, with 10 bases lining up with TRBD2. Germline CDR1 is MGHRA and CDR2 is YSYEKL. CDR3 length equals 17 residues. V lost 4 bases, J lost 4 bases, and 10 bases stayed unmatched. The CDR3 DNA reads TGCGCCAGCAGCCCCGGCAGGAGCGGGGGGGGTTACAATGAGCAGTTCTTC. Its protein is CASSPGRSGGGYNEQFF.

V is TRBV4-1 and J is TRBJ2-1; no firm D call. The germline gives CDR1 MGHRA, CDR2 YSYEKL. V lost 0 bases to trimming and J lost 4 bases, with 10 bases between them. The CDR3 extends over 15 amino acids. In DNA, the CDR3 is TGCGCCAGCAGCCAAGATATTGGTCAGTACAATGAGCAGTTCTTC. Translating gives CASSQDIGQYNEQFF.